A single sample gave rise to the 11 T cell receptor beta chains below, sequenced in a study of response to subunit inactivated influenza vaccine. TCRdb re-analysed the RT-PCR reads in MiXCR, keeping a single row per CDR3 protein. This sample has about 570,000 distinct CDR3 sequences, with around 11% found just once. This sample also belongs to another study, concerning T cells expressing NK-cell markers. According to that study: A 5'RACE template switching approach incorporating UMIs was used to make TCR beta cDNA.

The sequences come from PBMCs from blood, collected on the day of vaccination. Receptors were obtained from a man aged 50-60 years who received an inactivated influenza vaccine.

This clonotype was seen only a few times. V is TRBV10-3 and J is TRBJ1-1; D remains unclear. Trimming pared 0 bases from V and 11 bases from J, leaving 16 bases between. This CDR3 region has 14 residues. Germline loops: CDR1 ENHRY, CDR2 SYGVKD. The CDR3 coding sequence is TGTGCCATCAGTGAGTCCGAAACGGCCGGGCAGGCTTTCTTT. This gives the protein CAISESETAGQAFF.

This clonotype has just a few counts. V gene TRBV10-2 combines with J gene TRBJ2-5; tentative D call: TRBD1 (5 bases). V lost 0 bases to trimming and J lost 4 bases, with 12 bases between them. The CDR3 is 15 amino acids. Germline-derived CDR1 and CDR2 are WSHSY and SAAADI. The CDR3 loop is CASSESWQGGETQYF. Written as DNA, the CDR3 is TGCGCCAGCAGTGAGTCTTGGCAGGGTGGAGAGACCCAGTACTTC.

In this sample, this clonotype turned up a few times. The V call is TRBV12-3 or TRBV12-4, the J call TRBJ2-7, with D hard to call. With 7 bases removed from V and 5 bases from J, the gap between germline ends came to 18 bases. There are 14 residues in the CDR3. The CDR3 nucleotides read TGTGCCAGCACTCTCACAGAAGGATTTCACGAGCAGTACTTC. It encodes CASTLTEGFHEQYF.

This clonotype has at least ten counts. V usage is TRBV7-3 and J usage is TRBJ2-5, with TRBD1 matching over 10 bases. Trimming removed 2 bases from V and 8 bases from J; junction bases left unmatched: 8. The CDR3 length is 15 residues. The germline V gene has CDR1 SGHTA and CDR2 FQGTGA. The CDR3 is CASSLEGQGKRTQYF. The CDR3 nucleotides read TGTGCCAGCAGCTTAGAGGGACAGGGGAAGAGAACCCAGTACTTC. The full variable domain, its missing parts supplied by reference TRBV7-3 and TRBJ2-5, is GAGVSQTPSNKVTEKGKYVELRCDPISGHTALYWYRQSLGQGPEFLIYFQGTGAADDSGLPNDRFFAVRPEGSVSTLKIQRTERGDSAVYLCASSLEGQGKRTQYFGPGTRLLVL.

This clonotype was detected a few times. The chain couples TRBV2 to TRBJ2-1, with 9 bases fitting TRBD2. Germline CDR1 SNHLY, CDR2 FYNNEI. The CDR3 extends over 16 amino acids. V gave up 7 bases and J gave up 4 bases; unmatched junction bases: 11. CDR3: CASKRVLAGFYNEQFF. Written as DNA, the CDR3 is TGTGCCAGCAAACGGGTTCTAGCGGGGTTTTACAATGAGCAGTTCTTC. The full variable domain, in which reference TRBV2 and TRBJ2-1 provide the parts outside the CDR3, is EPEVTQTPSHQVTQMGQEVILRCVPISNHLYFYWYRQILGQKVEFLVSFYNNEISEKSEIFDDQFSVERPDGSNFTLKIRSTKLEDSAMYFCASKRVLAGFYNEQFFGPGTRLTVL.

This clonotype was found a few times. For the CDR3, the DNA is TGCGCCAGCAGTATCGTACAGGGTTTCGAGGAGACCCAGTACTTC. Translation: CASSIVQGFEETQYF. The V gene is TRBV5-1, the J gene TRBJ2-5; the D gene is possibly TRBD1 (6 bases). This CDR3 has 15 amino acids. Deletions cut 5 bases from V and 5 bases from J, with 19 bases between. In germline, CDR1 is SGHRS, CDR2 YFSETQ.

In this sample, this clonotype turned up a few times. The chain couples TRBV24-1 to TRBJ2-2, with D tentatively TRBD2 (5 bases). CDR1 KGHDR and CDR2 SFDVKD come from the germline V gene. CDR3 length: 16 residues. V shed 3 bases and J shed 6 bases, with 16 bases lying between them. The CDR3 nucleotides read TGTGCCACCAGTGATCGACGTGGACTGCTACCCGGGGAGCTGTTTTTT. It translates to CATSDRRGLLPGELFF.

This clonotype was recorded many times. The genes are TRBV19 and TRBJ2-7, with D unresolved. Looked up from germline, CDR1 is LNHDA and CDR2 is SQIVND (reference sequence). This CDR3 is built from 15 residues. V shed 6 bases and J shed 4 bases, with 19 bases lying between them. CDR3 amino acids: CASSPEMGSSYEQYF. Written as DNA, the CDR3 is TGTGCCAGTAGCCCCGAGATGGGTAGCAGTTACGAGCAGTACTTC.

The chain couples TRBV2 to TRBJ2-3; 8 positions match TRBD2. The CDR3 length is 15 residues. Germline lookup yields CDR1 SNHLY and CDR2 FYNNEI. V lost 3 bases to trimming and J lost 0 bases; unmatched junction nucleotides: 2. The CDR3 protein is CASSDQRGSTDTQYF. The CDR3 region has the DNA TGTGCCAGCAGTGACCAGCGGGGGAGCACAGATACGCAGTATTTT.

The rearrangement links TRBV5-4 to TRBJ2-7; no firm D call. Trimming shortened V by 1 base and J by 2 bases, and 13 bases separated the two germline ends. The CDR3 is made up of 15 amino acids. Per germline, CDR1 SGHNT and CDR2 YYREEE (reference sequence). This chain's CDR3 is CASSLKAGSTYEQYF. The CDR3 bases are TGTGCCAGCAGCTTGAAAGCTGGCAGCACCTACGAGCAGTACTTC. Full variable domain (outside the CDR3, taken from reference TRBV5-4 and TRBJ2-7): ETGVTQSPTHLIKTRGQQVTLRCSSQSGHNTVSWYQQALGQGPQFIFQYYREEENGRGNFPPRFSGLQFPNYSSELNVNALELDDSALYLCASSLKAGSTYEQYFGPGTRLTVT.

This chain uses TRBV12-3 or TRBV12-4 with TRBJ1-1; D unclear. CDR3 length: 14 amino acids. The V and J ends lost 5 bases and 6 bases respectively, with 16 bases between them. The CDR3 DNA is TGTGCCAGCAGTAACCGGACGGTTCGCGCTGAAGCTTTCTTT. Translated: CASSNRTVRAEAFF.